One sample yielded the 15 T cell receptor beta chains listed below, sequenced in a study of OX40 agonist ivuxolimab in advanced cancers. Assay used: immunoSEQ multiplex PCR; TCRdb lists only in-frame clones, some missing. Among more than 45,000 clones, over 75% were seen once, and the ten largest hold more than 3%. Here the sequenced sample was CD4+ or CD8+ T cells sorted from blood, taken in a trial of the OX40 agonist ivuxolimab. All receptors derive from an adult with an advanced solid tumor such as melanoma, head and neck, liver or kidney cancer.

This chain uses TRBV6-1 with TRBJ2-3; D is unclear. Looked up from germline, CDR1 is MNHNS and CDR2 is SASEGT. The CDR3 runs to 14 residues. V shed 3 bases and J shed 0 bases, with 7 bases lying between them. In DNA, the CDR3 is TGTGCCAGCAGTGACCCCCCTAGCACAGATACGCAGTATTTT. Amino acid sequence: CASSDPPSTDTQYF.

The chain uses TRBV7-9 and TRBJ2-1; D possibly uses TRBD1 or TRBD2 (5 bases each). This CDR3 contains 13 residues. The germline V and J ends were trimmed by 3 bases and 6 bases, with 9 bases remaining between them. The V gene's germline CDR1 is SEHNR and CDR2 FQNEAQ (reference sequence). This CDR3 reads CASSFGTANEQFF. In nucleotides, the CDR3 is TGTGCCAGCAGCTTCGGGACGGCCAATGAGCAGTTCTTC.

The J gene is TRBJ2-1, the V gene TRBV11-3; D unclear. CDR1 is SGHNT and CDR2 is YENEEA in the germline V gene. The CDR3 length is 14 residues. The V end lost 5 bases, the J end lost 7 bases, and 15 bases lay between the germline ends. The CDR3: CASSLSRYFNEQFF. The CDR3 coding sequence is TGTGCCAGCAGCCTTAGCAGATATTTTAATGAGCAGTTCTTC. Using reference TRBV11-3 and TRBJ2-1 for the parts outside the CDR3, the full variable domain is EAGVVQSPRYKIIEKKQPVAFWCNPISGHNTLYWYLQNLGQGPELLIRYENEEAVDDSQLPKDRFSAERLKGVDSTLKIQPAELGDSAVYLCASSLSRYFNEQFFGPGTRLTVL.

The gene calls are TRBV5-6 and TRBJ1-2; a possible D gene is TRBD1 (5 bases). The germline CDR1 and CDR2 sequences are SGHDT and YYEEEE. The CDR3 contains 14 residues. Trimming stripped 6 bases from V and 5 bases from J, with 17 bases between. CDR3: CASTIPTDPYGYTF. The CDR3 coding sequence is TGTGCCAGCACCATCCCGACAGATCCATATGGCTACACCTTC.

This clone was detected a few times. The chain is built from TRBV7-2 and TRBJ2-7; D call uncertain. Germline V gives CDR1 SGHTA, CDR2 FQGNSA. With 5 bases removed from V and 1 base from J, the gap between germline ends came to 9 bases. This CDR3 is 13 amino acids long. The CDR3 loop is CASSDLGSYEQYF. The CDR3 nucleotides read TGTGCCAGCAGCGACCTAGGATCCTACGAGCAGTACTTC.

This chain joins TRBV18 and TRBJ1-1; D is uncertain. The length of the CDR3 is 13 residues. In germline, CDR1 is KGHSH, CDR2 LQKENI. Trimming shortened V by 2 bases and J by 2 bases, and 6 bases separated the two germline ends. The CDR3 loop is CASSPTPNTEAFF. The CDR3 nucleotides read TGTGCCAGCTCACCAACACCAAACACTGAAGCTTTCTTT.

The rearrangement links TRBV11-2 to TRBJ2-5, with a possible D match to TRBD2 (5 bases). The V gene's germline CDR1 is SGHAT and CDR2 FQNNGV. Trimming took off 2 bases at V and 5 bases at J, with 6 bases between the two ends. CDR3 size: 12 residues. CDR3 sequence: CASSLLAETQYF. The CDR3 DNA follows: TGTGCCAGCAGCTTACTAGCTGAGACCCAGTACTTC.

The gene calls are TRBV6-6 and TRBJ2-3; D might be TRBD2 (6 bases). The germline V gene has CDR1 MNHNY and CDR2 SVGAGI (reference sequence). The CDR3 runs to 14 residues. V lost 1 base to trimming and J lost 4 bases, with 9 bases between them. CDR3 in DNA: TGTGCCAGCAGTTACTACGGGAGTGCAGATACGCAGTATTTT. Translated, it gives CASSYYGSADTQYF.

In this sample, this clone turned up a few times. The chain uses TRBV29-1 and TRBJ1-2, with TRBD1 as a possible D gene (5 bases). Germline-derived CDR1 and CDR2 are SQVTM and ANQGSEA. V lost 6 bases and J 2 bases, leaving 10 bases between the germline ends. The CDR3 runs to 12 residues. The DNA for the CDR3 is TGCAGCGTCGAGAGGGGCAACTATGGCTACACCTTC. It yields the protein CSVERGNYGYTF. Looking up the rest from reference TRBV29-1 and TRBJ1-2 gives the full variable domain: SAVISQKPSRDICQRGTSLTIQCQVDSQVTMMFWYRQQPGQSLTLIATANQGSEATYESGFVIDKFPISRPNLTFSTLTVSNMSPEDSSIYLCSVERGNYGYTFGSGTRLTVV.

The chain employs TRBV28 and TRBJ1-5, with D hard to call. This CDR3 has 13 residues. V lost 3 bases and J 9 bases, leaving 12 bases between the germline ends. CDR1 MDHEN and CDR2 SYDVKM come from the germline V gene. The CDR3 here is CASSFLADRPQHF. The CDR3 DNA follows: TGTGCCAGCAGTTTTTTGGCCGATCGGCCCCAGCATTTT.

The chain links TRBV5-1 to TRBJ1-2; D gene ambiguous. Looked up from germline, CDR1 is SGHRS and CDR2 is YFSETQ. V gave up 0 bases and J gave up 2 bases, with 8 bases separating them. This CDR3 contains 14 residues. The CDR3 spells CASSLALENYGYTF. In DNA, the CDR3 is TGCGCCAGCAGCTTGGCCCTAGAAAACTATGGCTACACCTTC.

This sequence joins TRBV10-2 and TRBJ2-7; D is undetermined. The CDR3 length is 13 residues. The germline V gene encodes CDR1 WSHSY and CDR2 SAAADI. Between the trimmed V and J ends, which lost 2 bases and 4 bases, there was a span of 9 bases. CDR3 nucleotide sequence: TGCGCCAGCAGTGAGAATGTGGGGTACGAGCAGTACTTC. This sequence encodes CASSENVGYEQYF.

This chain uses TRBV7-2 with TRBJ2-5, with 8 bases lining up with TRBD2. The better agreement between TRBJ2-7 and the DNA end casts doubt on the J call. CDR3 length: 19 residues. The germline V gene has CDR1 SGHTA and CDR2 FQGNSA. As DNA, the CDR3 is TGTGCCAGCAGCCATAAGGGGGAACTAGCGGAAAAGAGCCACTACGAGCAGTACTTC. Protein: CASSHKGELAEKSHYEQYF.

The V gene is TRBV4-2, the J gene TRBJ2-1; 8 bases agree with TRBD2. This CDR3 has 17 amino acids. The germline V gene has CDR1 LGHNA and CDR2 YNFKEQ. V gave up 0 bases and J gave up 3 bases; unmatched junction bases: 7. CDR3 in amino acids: CASSQDLTGRVYNEQFF. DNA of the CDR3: TGTGCCAGCAGCCAAGATCTGACCGGGAGGGTCTACAATGAGCAGTTCTTC.

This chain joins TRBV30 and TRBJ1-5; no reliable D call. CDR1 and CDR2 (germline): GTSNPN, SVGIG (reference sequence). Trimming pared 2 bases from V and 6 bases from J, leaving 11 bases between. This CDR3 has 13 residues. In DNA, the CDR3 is TGTGCCTGGAGTCTAGGTATCGGTCAGCCCCAGCATTTT. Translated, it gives CAWSLGIGQPQHF. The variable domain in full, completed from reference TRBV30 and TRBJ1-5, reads SQTIHQWPATLVQPVGSPLSLECTVEGTSNPNLYWYRQAAGRGLQLLFYSVGIGQISSEVPQNLSASRPQDRQFILSSKKLLLSDSGFYLCAWSLGIGQPQHFGDGTRLSIL.